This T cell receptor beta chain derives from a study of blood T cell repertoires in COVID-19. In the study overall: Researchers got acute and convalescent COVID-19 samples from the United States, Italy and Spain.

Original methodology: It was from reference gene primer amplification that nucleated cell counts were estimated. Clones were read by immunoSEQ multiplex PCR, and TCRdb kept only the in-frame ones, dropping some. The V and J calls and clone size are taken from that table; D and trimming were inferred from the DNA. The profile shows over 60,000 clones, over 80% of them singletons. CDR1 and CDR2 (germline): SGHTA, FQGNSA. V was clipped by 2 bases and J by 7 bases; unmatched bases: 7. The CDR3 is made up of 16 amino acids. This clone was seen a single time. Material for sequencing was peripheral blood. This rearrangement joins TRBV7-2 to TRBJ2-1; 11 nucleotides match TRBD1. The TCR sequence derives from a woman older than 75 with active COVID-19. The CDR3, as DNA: TGTGCCAGCAGCTTATTTGGACAGGGGGCGTTGAATGAGCAGTTCTTC. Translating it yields CASSLFGQGALNEQFF. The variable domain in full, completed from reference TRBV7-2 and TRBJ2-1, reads GAGVSQSPSNKVTEKGKDVELRCDPISGHTALYWYRQSLGQGLEFLIYFQGNSAPDKSGLPSDRFSAERTGGSVSTLTIQRTQQEDSAVYLCASSLFGQGALNEQFFGPGTRLTVL.